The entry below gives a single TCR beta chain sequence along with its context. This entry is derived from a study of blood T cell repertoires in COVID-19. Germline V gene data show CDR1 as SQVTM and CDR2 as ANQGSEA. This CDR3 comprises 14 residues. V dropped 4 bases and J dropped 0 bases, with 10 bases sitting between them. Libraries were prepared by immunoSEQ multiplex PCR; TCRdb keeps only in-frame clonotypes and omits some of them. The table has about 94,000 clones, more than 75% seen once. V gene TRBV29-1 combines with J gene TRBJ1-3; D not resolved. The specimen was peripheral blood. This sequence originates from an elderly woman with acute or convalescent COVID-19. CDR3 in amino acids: CSVGTVFSGNTIYF. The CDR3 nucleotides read TGCAGCGTTGGTACGGTCTTCTCTGGAAACACCATATATTTT.